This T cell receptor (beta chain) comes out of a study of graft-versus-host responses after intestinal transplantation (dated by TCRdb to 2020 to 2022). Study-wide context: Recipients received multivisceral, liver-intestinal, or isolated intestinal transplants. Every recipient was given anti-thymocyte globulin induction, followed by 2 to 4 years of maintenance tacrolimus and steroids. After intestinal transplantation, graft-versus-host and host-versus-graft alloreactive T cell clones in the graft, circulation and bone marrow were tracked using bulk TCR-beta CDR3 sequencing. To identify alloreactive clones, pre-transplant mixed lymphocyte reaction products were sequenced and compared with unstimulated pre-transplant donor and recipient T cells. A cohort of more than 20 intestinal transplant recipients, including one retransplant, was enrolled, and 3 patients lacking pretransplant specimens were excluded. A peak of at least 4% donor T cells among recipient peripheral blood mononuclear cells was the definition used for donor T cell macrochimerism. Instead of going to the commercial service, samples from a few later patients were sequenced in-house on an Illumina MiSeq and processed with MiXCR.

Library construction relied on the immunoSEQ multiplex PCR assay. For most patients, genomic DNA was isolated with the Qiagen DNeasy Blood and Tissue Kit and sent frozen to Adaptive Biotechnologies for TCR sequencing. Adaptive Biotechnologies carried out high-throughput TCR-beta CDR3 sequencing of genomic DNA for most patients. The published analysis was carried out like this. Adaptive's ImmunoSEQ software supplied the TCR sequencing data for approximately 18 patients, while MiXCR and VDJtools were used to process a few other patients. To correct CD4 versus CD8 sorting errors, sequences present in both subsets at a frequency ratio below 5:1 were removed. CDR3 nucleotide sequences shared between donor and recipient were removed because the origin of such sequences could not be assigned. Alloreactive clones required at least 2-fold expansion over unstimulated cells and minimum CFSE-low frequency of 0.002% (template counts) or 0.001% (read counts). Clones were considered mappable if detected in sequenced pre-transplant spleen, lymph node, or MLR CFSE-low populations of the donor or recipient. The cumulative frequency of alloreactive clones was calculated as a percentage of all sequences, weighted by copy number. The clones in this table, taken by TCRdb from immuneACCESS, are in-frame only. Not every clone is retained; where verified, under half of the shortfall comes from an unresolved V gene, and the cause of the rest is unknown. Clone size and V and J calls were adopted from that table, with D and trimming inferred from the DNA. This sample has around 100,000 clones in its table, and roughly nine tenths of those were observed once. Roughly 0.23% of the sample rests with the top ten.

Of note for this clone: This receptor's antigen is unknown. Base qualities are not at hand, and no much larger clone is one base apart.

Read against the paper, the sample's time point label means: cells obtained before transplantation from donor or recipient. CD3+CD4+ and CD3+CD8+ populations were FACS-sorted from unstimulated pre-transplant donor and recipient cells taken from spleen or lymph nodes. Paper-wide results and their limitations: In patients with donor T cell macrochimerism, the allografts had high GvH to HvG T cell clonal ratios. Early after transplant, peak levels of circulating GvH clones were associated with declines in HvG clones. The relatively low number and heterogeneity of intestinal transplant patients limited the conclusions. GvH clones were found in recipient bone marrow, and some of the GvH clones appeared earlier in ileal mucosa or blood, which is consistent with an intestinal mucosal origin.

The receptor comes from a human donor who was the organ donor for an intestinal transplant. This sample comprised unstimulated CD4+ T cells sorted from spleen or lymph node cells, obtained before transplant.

The DNA sequence is as follows: TGTGCCAGCAGTGGGACAGGAAATTCCTACGAGCAGTACTTC. Its protein product is CASSGTGNSYEQYF. The chain is assembled from TRBV27 and TRBJ2-7; TRBD1 lines up with 8 middle nucleotides. From the cysteine up to the phenylalanine, the CDR3 has a length of 14 residues. Solely the CDR3 DNA is kept, with 42 bases framed from the first base. V is cut back by 5 bases and J by 1 base, with 4 bases in the junction unmatched. CDR1 and CDR2, per the germline V gene (reference sequence), are MNHEY and SMNVEV.